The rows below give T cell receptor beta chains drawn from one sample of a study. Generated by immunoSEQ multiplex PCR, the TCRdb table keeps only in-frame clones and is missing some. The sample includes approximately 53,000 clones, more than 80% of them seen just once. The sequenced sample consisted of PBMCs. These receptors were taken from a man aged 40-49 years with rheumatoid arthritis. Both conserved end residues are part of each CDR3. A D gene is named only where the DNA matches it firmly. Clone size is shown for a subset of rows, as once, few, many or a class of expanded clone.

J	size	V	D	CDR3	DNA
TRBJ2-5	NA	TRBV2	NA	CASSDSETQETQYF	TGTGCCAGCAGTGATTCAGAAACACAAGAGACCCAGTACTTC
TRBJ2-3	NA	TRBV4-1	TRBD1	CASSQPTTGGSGRLAQYF	TGCGCCAGCAGCCAACCTACTACAGGGGGGTCCGGTCGTTTGGCGCAGTATTTT
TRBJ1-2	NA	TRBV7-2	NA	CASSLGDPSYGYTF	TGTGCCAGCAGCTTGGGGGACCCTTCCTATGGCTACACCTTC
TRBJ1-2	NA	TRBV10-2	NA	CASTGGTGRGANYGYTF	TGCGCCAGCACCGGGGGGACTGGACGTGGAGCTAACTATGGCTACACCTTC
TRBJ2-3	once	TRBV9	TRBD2	CASSGQVETSGGDTQYF	TGTGCCAGCAGCGGACAGGTGGAAACTAGCGGTGGAGATACGCAGTATTTT
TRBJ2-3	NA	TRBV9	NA	CASSAMQETQYF	TGTGCCAGCAGCGCCATGCAGGAGACGCAGTATTTT
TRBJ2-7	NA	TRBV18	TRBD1	CASSPDGTASYEQYF	TGTGCCAGCTCACCGGATGGGACAGCCTCCTACGAGCAGTACTTC
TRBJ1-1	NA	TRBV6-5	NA	CASSDGPKGNTEAFF	TGTGCCAGCAGCGACGGCCCAAAGGGTAACACTGAAGCTTTCTTT
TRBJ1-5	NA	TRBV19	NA	CASSIWGTSQPQHF	TGTGCCAGTAGTATATGGGGGACAAGTCAGCCCCAGCATTTT
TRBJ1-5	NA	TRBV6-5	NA	CASSIDRINQPQHF	TGTGCCAGCAGCATCGACAGGATTAATCAGCCCCAGCATTTT
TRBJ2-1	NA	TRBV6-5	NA	CASSPPRLSYNEQFF	TGTGCCAGCAGTCCCCCTCGGCTCTCCTACAATGAGCAGTTCTTC
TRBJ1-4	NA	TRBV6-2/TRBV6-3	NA	CASSLRTGTELFF	TGTGCCAGCAGTTTGCGGACGGGAACGGAACTGTTTTTT
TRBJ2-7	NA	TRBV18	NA	CASSPPTSTYEQYF	TGTGCCAGCTCACCCCCGACTAGTACTTACGAGCAGTACTTC
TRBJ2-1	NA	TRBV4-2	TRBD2	CASSQGRLAGGPHEQFF	TGTGCCAGCAGCCAAGGTAGGCTAGCGGGAGGGCCCCATGAGCAGTTCTTC
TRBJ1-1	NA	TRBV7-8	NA	CASSLGSQMNTEAFF	TGTGCCAGCAGCTTAGGTTCACAGATGAACACTGAAGCTTTCTTT
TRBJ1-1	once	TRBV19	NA	CATTGRKNTEAFF	TGTGCCACTACCGGACGGAAGAACACTGAAGCTTTCTTT
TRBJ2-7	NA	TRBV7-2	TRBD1	CASSLAGTGTYEQYF	TGTGCCAGCAGCTTGGCCGGGACAGGAACCTACGAGCAGTACTTC
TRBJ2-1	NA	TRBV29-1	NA	CSVERGYNEQFF	TGCAGCGTTGAGAGAGGGTACAATGAGCAGTTCTTC
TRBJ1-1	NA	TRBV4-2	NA	CASSLAEGVVSEAFF	TGTGCCAGCAGCCTAGCGGAGGGGGTAGTATCTGAAGCTTTCTTT
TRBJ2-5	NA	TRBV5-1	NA	CASSWRYQETQYF	TGCGCCAGCAGCTGGAGGTACCAAGAGACCCAGTACTTC
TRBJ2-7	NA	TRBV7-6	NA	CASSPRAAGPYEQYF	TGTGCCAGCAGCCCGAGGGCCGCTGGACCCTACGAGCAGTACTTC
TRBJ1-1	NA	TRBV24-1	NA	CATSTEKSEAFF	TGTGCCACCAGCACGGAAAAATCTGAAGCTTTCTTT
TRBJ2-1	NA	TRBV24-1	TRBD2	CATGLAGSRGINEQFF	TGTGCCACCGGACTAGCGGGATCAAGAGGAATCAATGAGCAGTTCTTC
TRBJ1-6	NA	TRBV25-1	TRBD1	CASSETAGGRSPLHF	TGTGCCAGCAGCGAAACGGCAGGGGGGCGTTCACCCCTCCACTTT
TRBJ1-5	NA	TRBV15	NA	CATSSVKGQPQHF	TGTGCCACCAGCAGTGTAAAAGGTCAGCCCCAGCATTTT
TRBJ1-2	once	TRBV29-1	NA	CSVGSQVSYTF	TGCAGCGTTGGTTCGCAGGTTAGCTACACCTTC
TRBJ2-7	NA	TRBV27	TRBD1	CASSFGDSSGEQYF	TGTGCCAGCAGTTTTGGGGACAGCTCTGGAGAGCAGTACTTC
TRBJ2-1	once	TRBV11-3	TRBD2	CASSLRSGVNEQFF	TGTGCCAGCAGCTTAAGAAGCGGGGTCAATGAGCAGTTCTTC
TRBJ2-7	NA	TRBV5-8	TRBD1	CASSPGTGNEQYF	TGTGCCAGCAGCCCGGGGACAGGGAACGAGCAGTACTTC
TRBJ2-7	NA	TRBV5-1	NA	CASSLAQGHEQYF	TGCGCCAGCAGCTTGGCCCAGGGACACGAGCAGTACTTC
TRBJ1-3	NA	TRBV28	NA	CASSLLQGTSSGNTIYF	TGTGCCAGCAGTTTACTCCAGGGAACTAGCTCTGGAAACACCATATATTTT
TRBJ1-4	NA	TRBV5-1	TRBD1	CASSLAGQFNEKLFF	TGCGCCAGCAGCTTGGCGGGACAGTTTAATGAAAAACTGTTTTTT
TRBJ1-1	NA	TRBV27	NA	CASSLRGAPEAFF	TGTGCCAGCAGTTTACGGGGGGCGCCTGAAGCTTTCTTT
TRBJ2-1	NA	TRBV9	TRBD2	CASSVGEGGYNEQFF	TGTGCCAGCAGCGTAGGGGAGGGCGGTTATAATGAGCAGTTCTTC
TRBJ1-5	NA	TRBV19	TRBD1	CASSMDRGLSNQPQHF	TGTGCCAGTAGTATGGACAGGGGGCTAAGCAATCAGCCCCAGCATTTT